Included here is one TCR beta chain sequence, with context. What it binds is unknown. V was pared by 4 bases and J by 15 bases, with 9 bases of the junction left unmatched. There are 12 residues in the CDR3. The sample is drawn from a study of cytomegalovirus exposure and HLA in healthy donors. Points from the study as a whole: Sequencing depth roughly uniform across donors was assumed in presence/absence analyses.

60 Vbeta and 13 Jbeta primers were used in PCR. Repertoires were generated with immunoSEQ multiplex PCR, while TCRdb's copy carries only in-frame clones and drops some. Of 95,000 to 100,000 clones detected, roughly four fifths appear once; the ten largest clones hold about 8.3%. The sample consisted of PBMCs. The sequence was collected from a female donor in good health and CMV-seronegative. This chain joins TRBV23-1 and TRBJ1-5; TRBD1 matches 7 bases. TRBV23-1 carries the ORF label, with uncertain function. The CDR3 protein is CASSPRDSLSHF. The DNA for the CDR3 is TGCGCCAGCAGTCCCAGGGACAGTCTCTCGCATTTT.